The 14 T cell receptor beta chains in this list originate from one sample, sequenced in a study of CD8 T cells in ankylosing spondylitis. Notes on the study in general: A TCR beta motif of 8 or 9 highly homologous variants appeared characteristic of ankylosing spondylitis blood.

TCRdb reanalysed the 5' RACE reads using MiXCR and keeps one entry per CDR3 protein. The sample shows about 220,000 distinct CDR3 sequences, about 7% of them seen only once. Their target antigens are unknown. What was sequenced was blood, either unsorted or a sorted T cell fraction (not recorded which). Receptor source: a male donor with ankylosing spondylitis.

The sample holds many counts of this clonotype. The chain is built from TRBV7-9 and TRBJ2-1, with TRBD1 as a possible D gene (6 bases). The CDR3 has 11 amino acids. Per the germline V gene, CDR1 is SEHNR and CDR2 is FQNEAQ (reference sequence). Trimming pared 5 bases from V and 13 bases from J, leaving 12 bases between. The CDR3 loop is CASSPGRGQFF. CDR3 bases: TGTGCCAGCAGCCCAGGCAGGGGCCAGTTCTTC.

This clonotype was observed many times. This chain joins TRBV27 and TRBJ1-1; possible D gene TRBD1, 5 bases. The CDR3 is 15 amino acids. Germline CDR1 reads MNHEY; CDR2 reads SMNVEV (reference sequence). Trimming shortened V by 0 bases and J by 4 bases, and 12 bases separated the two germline ends. The CDR3 coding sequence is TGTGCCAGCAGTTTATCCGGGACTCTCAGCACTGAAGCTTTCTTT. Protein sequence: CASSLSGTLSTEAFF.

The chain uses TRBV7-2 and TRBJ2-5; the D gene is possibly TRBD1 (5 bases). With 0 bases removed from V and 1 base from J, the gap between germline ends came to 9 bases. The CDR3 totals 15 residues. Looked up from germline, CDR1 is SGHTA and CDR2 is FQGNSA. As DNA, the CDR3 is TGTGCCAGCAGCTTAGCGCCCACAGGCCAAGAGACCCAGTACTTC. Translating gives CASSLAPTGQETQYF.

This clonotype was seen more than once but under ten times. The rearrangement links TRBV4-1 to TRBJ2-3; D not resolved. The CDR3 sequence is 15 residues long. Trimming took off 1 base at V and 4 bases at J, with 12 bases between the two ends. Germline CDR1 is MGHRA and CDR2 is YSYEKL. The CDR3, as DNA: TGCGCCAGCAGCCAAGTTTACGGAGATTCAGATACGCAGTATTTT. It specifies CASSQVYGDSDTQYF.

The chain has TRBV10-3 and TRBJ2-2; the D gene could be TRBD1 or TRBD2 (6 bases each). V was pared by 3 bases and J by 3 bases, with 14 bases between. The CDR3 runs to 16 residues. Per the germline V gene, CDR1 is ENHRY and CDR2 is SYGVKD. The DNA for the CDR3 is TGTGCCATCAGTGACCCGCGGGACACCTACACCGGGGAGCTGTTTTTT. Its protein product is CAISDPRDTYTGELFF.

This clonotype was counted at least ten times. CDR3 amino acids: CAIKSRGNYGYTF. Written as DNA, the CDR3 is TGTGCCATCAAATCCCGAGGGAACTATGGCTACACCTTC. The chain uses TRBV19 and TRBJ1-2; D is unresolved. CDR3 length equals 13 residues. The V gene lost 10 bases and the J gene lost 2 bases, with 14 bases spanning the gap. The germline V gene encodes CDR1 LNHDA and CDR2 SQIVND (reference sequence).

This clonotype was counted ten times or more. The J gene is TRBJ1-2, the V gene TRBV4-3; a possible D gene is TRBD1 (6 bases). Germline V lookup: CDR1 LGHNA, CDR2 YSLEER. The CDR3 extends over 18 amino acids. Trimming shortened V by 0 bases and J by 5 bases, and 22 bases separated the two germline ends. The CDR3 bases are TGCGCCAGCAGCCAAGATCTGGGGACTACGGGGGGCGGGTATGGCTACACCTTC. Translation: CASSQDLGTTGGGYGYTF.

In its sample, this clonotype was seen a few times. The chain links TRBV20-1 to TRBJ1-4, with TRBD1 matching 9 bases. Germline values: CDR1 DFQATT, CDR2 SNEGSKA (reference sequence). The CDR3 is made up of 15 amino acids. The J segment lost 3 bases and the V segment lost 3 bases, leaving 5 bases of the junction unmatched. In DNA form, the CDR3 reads TGCAGTGCTAGGAACAGGGGGCGGGCTAATGAAAAACTGTTTTTT. Its translation is CSARNRGRANEKLFF.

This clonotype has at least ten counts. The chain employs TRBV6-5 and TRBJ1-1; D ambiguous. The germline V gene encodes CDR1 MNHEY and CDR2 SVGAGI. V was trimmed by 5 bases and J by 5 bases, leaving 6 bases between them. The CDR3 spans 11 residues. CDR3 coding DNA: TGTGCCAGCAGTGACTATACTGAAGCTTTCTTT. Translated: CASSDYTEAFF.

The V and J genes are TRBV30 and TRBJ1-1; D remains ambiguous. The CDR3 is 13 residues long. Trimming took 8 bases from V and 3 from J, leaving 16 bases between them. Germline V gene sequence: CDR1 GTSNPN, CDR2 SVGIG (reference sequence). The CDR3 DNA reads TGTGCCGGCGGGCTCCTCCAGGACACTGAAGCTTTCTTT. This gives the protein CAGGLLQDTEAFF.

The J gene is TRBJ2-4, the V gene TRBV5-6, with D unresolved. The CDR3 totals 16 residues. Deletions cut 4 bases from V and 0 bases from J, with 14 bases between. Germline CDR1 reads SGHDT; CDR2 reads YYEEEE. The chain's CDR3 is CASSPGPPLAKNIQYF. The CDR3 nucleotides read TGTGCCAGCAGCCCCGGGCCACCCTTAGCCAAAAACATTCAGTACTTC. Variable domain in full (rest from reference TRBV5-6 and TRBJ2-4): DAGVTQSPTHLIKTRGQQVTLRCSPKSGHDTVSWYQQALGQGPQFIFQYYEEEERQRGNFPDRFSGHQFPNYSSELNVNALLLGDSALYLCASSPGPPLAKNIQYFGAGTRLSVL.

This clonotype was counted many times. V and J are TRBV7-8 and TRBJ2-3; 14 nucleotides match TRBD2. The J segment lost 0 bases and the V segment lost 5 bases, leaving 7 bases of the junction unmatched. Germline values: CDR1 SGHVS, CDR2 FQNEAQ. The CDR3 has 18 amino acids. The CDR3 is CASSPGLAGALSTDTQYF. The CDR3 bases are TGTGCCAGCAGCCCGGGACTAGCGGGGGCCCTAAGCACAGATACGCAGTATTTT.

This clonotype showed up many times. This sequence joins TRBV11-2 and TRBJ2-2; D perhaps matches TRBD1 (6 bases). Per germline, CDR1 SGHAT and CDR2 FQNNGV. The CDR3 is 15 amino acids. With 5 bases removed from V and 5 bases from J, the gap between germline ends came to 15 bases. The CDR3 DNA reads as TGTGCCAGCAGCATGGGACACGGCGCGACCGGGGAGCTGTTTTTT. Translation gives CASSMGHGATGELFF. The variable domain in full, completed from reference TRBV11-2 and TRBJ2-2, reads EAGVAQSPRYKIIEKRQSVAFWCNPISGHATLYWYQQILGQGPKLLIQFQNNGVVDDSQLPKDRFSAERLKGVDSTLKIQPAKLEDSAVYLCASSMGHGATGELFFGEGSRLTVL.

This chain joins TRBV5-1 and TRBJ2-3; 10 nucleotides line up with TRBD2. This CDR3 spans 16 amino acids. CDR1 and CDR2 from the germline V gene are SGHRS and YFSETQ. With V trimmed by 4 bases and J by 2 bases, 7 bases remained unmatched. The CDR3, as DNA: TGCGCCAGCAGCGCGGACGGACTAGCGGCCACAGATACGCAGTATTTT. Translated: CASSADGLAATDTQYF.